This TCR beta chain was recovered during a study of blood T cell repertoires in COVID-19. Study-level information: The samples span acute and convalescent COVID-19 from the United States, Italy and Spain.

How the authors handled the data: Estimated nucleated cell counts came from reference gene primer amplification. Profiled with immunoSEQ multiplex PCR; TCRdb holds only in-frame clones, not every one. The D gene and trimming were derived from the DNA, and the V and J assignments and clone size from that table. The sample holds some 170,000 clones, more than 85% seen once. The source material was PBMCs or T cells enriched from blood (not recorded which). This sequence was found in a human donor with acute COVID-19. The donor label of this sample is uncertain.

The CDR3 coding sequence is TGTGCCAGCAGCGTAGGGACAGGGGTGTTGGAGACCCAGTACTTC. Its protein is CASSVGTGVLETQYF. The genes are TRBV9 and TRBJ2-5, with TRBD1 matching 9 bases. Trimming cost V 0 bases and J 5 bases; bases outside gene matches: 5. Germline values: CDR1 SGDLS, CDR2 YYNGEE. The CDR3 runs 15 residues.